This T cell receptor beta chain was sequenced during a study of CD8+ T cells in alopecia areata. Study-level findings and limits: Mouse data revealed clearer TCR sharing than patient data did, a gap possibly tied to HLA. Normal skin contains resident alphabeta T cells, and these are also sequenced in scalp samples.

This CDR3 comprises 14 residues. Trimming took 8 bases from V and 7 from J, leaving 20 bases between them. The germline gives CDR1 MNHNS, CDR2 SASEGT. On this clone itself: The antigen is undetermined.

RNA extraction was followed by reverse transcription into cDNA, which acted as the sequencing template. Repertoires were generated with immunoSEQ multiplex PCR, while TCRdb's copy carries only in-frame clones and drops some. The sample consists of under 300,000 clones, over 45% of them appearing once. Treatment: oral pan-JAK inhibitor, 5-10 mg twice daily. The chain joins TRBV6-1 to TRBJ1-2, with D perhaps matching TRBD1 (5 bases). The TCR originated in a human donor with alopecia areata. This sample comprised CD4+ T cells sorted from blood, obtained at approximately week 51, from a patient treated with tofacitinib. The CDR3 region has the DNA TGTGCCAGCTCTCAGGACACCCCAGGTGCTGGCTACACCTTC. Its protein product is CASSQDTPGAGYTF.